This T cell receptor (beta chain) was captured by sequencing in a study of T cell responses to AZD1222 COVID-19 vaccine. Assay: immunoSEQ multiplex PCR; the TCRdb copy retains only in-frame clones and omits some. The sample contains some 130,000 clones, over 85% of which appear only once. As to this clone: Its antigen remains unidentified.

In germline, CDR1 is SGHNT, CDR2 YYREEE (reference sequence). V shed 0 bases and J 7 bases; nucleotides not matched to a gene: 6. The CDR3 has 15 residues. Notes on the study in general: Repertoires in all cases were sampled only once the peak T cell response had passed. Baseline serology detected seropositivity in only 5 to 7 AZD1222 recipients. There were mostly white British donors and more females than males, and clonal diversity was possibly underestimated.

The sequences come from peripheral blood, collected on day 0 of AZD1222 vaccination. The TCR comes from an adult in good health. V gene TRBV5-4 combines with J gene TRBJ2-1; 8 nucleotides agree with TRBD2. The chain's CDR3 is CASSLAGLVGNEQFF. CDR3 DNA: TGTGCCAGCAGCTTGGCGGGACTAGTCGGTAATGAGCAGTTCTTC. The full variable domain, rest sourced from reference TRBV5-4 and TRBJ2-1, is ETGVTQSPTHLIKTRGQQVTLRCSSQSGHNTVSWYQQALGQGPQFIFQYYREEENGRGNFPPRFSGLQFPNYSSELNVNALELDDSALYLCASSLAGLVGNEQFFGPGTRLTVL.